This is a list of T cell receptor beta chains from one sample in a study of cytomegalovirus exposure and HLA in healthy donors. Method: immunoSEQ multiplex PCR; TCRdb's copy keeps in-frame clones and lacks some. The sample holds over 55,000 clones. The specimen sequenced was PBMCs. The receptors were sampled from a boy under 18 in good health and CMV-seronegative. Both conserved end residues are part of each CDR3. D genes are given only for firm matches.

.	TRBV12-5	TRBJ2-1	CASGLVTQGINEQFF	TGTGCTAGTGGTTTGGTAACCCAGGGCATCAATGAGCAGTTCTTC
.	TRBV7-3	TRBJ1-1	CASSPTSLEAFF	TGTGCCAGCAGCCCCACAAGTCTTGAAGCTTTCTTT
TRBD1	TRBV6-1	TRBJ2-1	CASSDTGGTYNEQFF	TGTGCCAGCAGTGATACAGGGGGGACCTACAATGAGCAGTTCTTC
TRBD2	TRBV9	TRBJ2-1	CASSFNGLAGQEQFF	TGTGCCAGCAGCTTTAACGGACTAGCGGGCCAGGAGCAGTTCTTC
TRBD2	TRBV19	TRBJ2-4	CASSPLAGVGKNIQYF	TGTGCCAGTAGTCCTTTAGCGGGAGTAGGCAAAAACATTCAGTACTTC
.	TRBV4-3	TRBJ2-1	CASSQDWLSNEQFF	TGCGCCAGCAGCCAAGATTGGCTTTCCAATGAGCAGTTCTTC
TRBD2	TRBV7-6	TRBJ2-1	CASSLPLTSGGYNEQFF	TGTGCCAGCAGCTTACCCTTGACTAGCGGGGGGTACAATGAGCAGTTCTTC
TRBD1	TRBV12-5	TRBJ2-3	CASGSGTAFTDTQYF	TGTGCTAGTGGTTCGGGGACAGCCTTCACAGATACGCAGTATTTT
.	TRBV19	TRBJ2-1	CASSLRDFNNEQFF	TGTGCCAGTAGTCTGAGGGACTTTAACAATGAGCAGTTCTTC
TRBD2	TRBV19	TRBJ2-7	CASSIGTSGSTDEQYF	TGTGCCAGTAGTATCGGGACTAGCGGGAGTACGGACGAGCAGTACTTC
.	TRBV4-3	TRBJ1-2	CASSPPEGMGGYTF	TGCGCCAGCAGCCCGCCCGAGGGTATGGGTGGCTACACCTTC
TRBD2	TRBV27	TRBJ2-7	CASSLSLGGYSPYEQYF	TGTGCCAGCAGTTTGTCATTGGGAGGGTATAGCCCCTACGAGCAGTACTTC
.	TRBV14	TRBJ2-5	CASSQDLGRRETQYF	TGTGCCAGCAGCCAAGATCTAGGAAGAAGGGAGACCCAGTACTTC
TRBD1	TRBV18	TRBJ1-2	CASSPPEGAGYGYTF	TGTGCCAGCTCACCACCCGAGGGGGCCGGCTATGGCTACACCTTC
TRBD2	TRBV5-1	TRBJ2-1	CASSLGASGGVYNEQFF	TGCGCCAGCAGCTTGGGGGCTAGCGGGGGGGTTTACAATGAGCAGTTCTTC
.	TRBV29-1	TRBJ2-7	CSVGHTYEQYF	TGCAGCGTGGGACACACCTACGAGCAGTACTTC
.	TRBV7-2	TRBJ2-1	CASRPSVSYNEQFF	TGTGCCAGCAGGCCTAGTGTCTCCTACAATGAGCAGTTCTTC
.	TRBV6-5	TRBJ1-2	CASRLLHGYTF	TGTGCCAGCAGACTTCTCCATGGCTACACCTTC
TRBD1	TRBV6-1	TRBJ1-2	CASSERQGDSYYGYTF	TGTGCCAGCAGTGAAAGACAGGGCGATTCTTACTATGGCTACACCTTC
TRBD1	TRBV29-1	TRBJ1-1	CRGVTGDVNTEAFF	TGCAGAGGGGTGACAGGGGACGTTAACACTGAAGCTTTCTTT
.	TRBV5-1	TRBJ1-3	CASSLRQASDGNTIYF	TGCGCCAGCAGCTTAAGACAAGCTTCTGACGGAAACACCATATATTTT
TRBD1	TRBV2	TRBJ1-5	CASRQTGILSNQPQHF	TGTGCCAGCAGGCAGACAGGGATTCTTAGCAATCAGCCCCAGCATTTT
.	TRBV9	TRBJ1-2	CASSVIKGGSNYGYTF	TGTGCCAGCAGCGTAATCAAGGGCGGGAGTAACTATGGCTACACCTTC
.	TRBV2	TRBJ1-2	CASSEARGYTF	TGTGCCAGCAGTGAAGCGCGCGGCTACACCTTC
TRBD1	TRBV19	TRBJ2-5	CASSDRGTGETQYF	TGTGCCAGCTCCGACAGGGGGACCGGGGAGACCCAGTACTTC
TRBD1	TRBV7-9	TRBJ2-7	CASRPSTGVEQYF	TGTGCCAGCAGACCCTCGACAGGGGTCGAGCAGTACTTC
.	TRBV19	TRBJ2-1	CASSIDRQGHNEQFF	TGTGCCAGTAGTATAGATCGCCAGGGCCACAATGAGCAGTTCTTC
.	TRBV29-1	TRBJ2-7	CSVPGREGYEQYF	TGCAGCGTCCCGGGGCGGGAAGGGTACGAGCAGTACTTC
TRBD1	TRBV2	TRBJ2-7	CASSTGVEQYF	TGTGCCAGCAGTACAGGGGTCGAGCAGTACTTC
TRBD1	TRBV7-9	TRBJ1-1	CASSAGQGRGTEAFF	TGTGCCAGCAGCGCGGGACAGGGAAGAGGCACTGAAGCTTTCTTT
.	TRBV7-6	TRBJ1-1	CASSLRRGTEAFF	TGTGCCAGCAGCCTAAGGAGGGGAACTGAAGCTTTCTTT
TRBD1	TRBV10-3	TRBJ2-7	CAIGGTGGYEQYF	TGTGCCATCGGGGGGACAGGGGGCTACGAGCAGTACTTC
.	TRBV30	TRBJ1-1	CAWSRPGAGAEAFF	TGTGCCTGGAGTCGACCAGGGGCGGGGGCTGAAGCTTTCTTT
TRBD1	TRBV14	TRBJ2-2	CASSHGGTGNTGELFF	TGTGCCAGCAGCCACGGAGGGACAGGGAACACCGGGGAGCTGTTTTTT
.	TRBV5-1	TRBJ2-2	CASRPRQNTGELFF	TGCGCCAGCAGACCCCGACAGAACACCGGGGAGCTGTTTTTT
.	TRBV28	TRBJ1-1	CASSPHRNAEAFF	TGTGCCAGCAGTCCTCACAGAAACGCTGAAGCTTTCTTT
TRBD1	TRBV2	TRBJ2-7	CASGDRGYEQYF	TGTGCCAGCGGTGACAGGGGTTACGAGCAGTACTTC
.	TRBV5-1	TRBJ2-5	CASGEGRGQETQYF	TGCGCCAGCGGGGAGGGCAGGGGCCAAGAGACCCAGTACTTC
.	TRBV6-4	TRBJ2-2	CASSSEEGTGELFF	TGTGCCAGCAGCTCCGAAGAGGGAACCGGGGAGCTGTTTTTT
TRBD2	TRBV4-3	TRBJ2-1	CASSQRLAGAYNEQFF	TGCGCCAGCAGCCAACGACTAGCGGGAGCCTACAATGAGCAGTTCTTC
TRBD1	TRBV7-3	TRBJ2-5	CASSLTGGWETQYF	TGTGCCAGCAGTTTGACAGGGGGCTGGGAGACCCAGTACTTC
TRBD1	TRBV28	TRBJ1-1	CASSLTTGGETEAFF	TGTGCCAGCAGCCTGACGACAGGGGGTGAAACTGAAGCTTTCTTT
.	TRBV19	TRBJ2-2	CASSSVGGNTGELFF	TGTGCCAGTAGTTCAGTGGGGGGGAACACCGGGGAGCTGTTTTTT
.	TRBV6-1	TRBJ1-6	CASSEEQGISPLHF	TGTGCCAGCAGTGAAGAACAGGGAATTTCACCCCTCCACTTT
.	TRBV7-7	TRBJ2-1	CASSQDTYNEQFF	TGTGCCAGCAGTCAAGACACCTACAATGAGCAGTTCTTC
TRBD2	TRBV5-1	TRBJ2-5	CASSLRAGLQETQYF	TGCGCCAGCAGCTTGAGAGCGGGACTCCAAGAGACCCAGTACTTC
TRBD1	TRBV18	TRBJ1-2	CASSRAGTGDYGYTF	TGTGCCAGCTCACGCGCCGGGACAGGGGACTATGGCTACACCTTC
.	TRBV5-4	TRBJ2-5	CASSSDVGGGGETQYF	TGTGCCAGCAGCTCCGACGTTGGGGGAGGGGGAGAGACCCAGTACTTC
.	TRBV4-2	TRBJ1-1	CASSQDERRKAFF	TGTGCCAGCAGCCAAGATGAGCGGCGGAAAGCTTTCTTT
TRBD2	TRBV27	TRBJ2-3	CASGSPRRGGTSGAQTSTDTQYF	TGTGCCAGCGGGTCTCCCCGCCGGGGCGGGACTAGCGGAGCTCAAACTAGCACAGATACGCAGTATTTT
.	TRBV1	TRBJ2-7	CTSSLTPLGQSYEQYF	TGCACCAGCAGCCTCACACCCCTGGGGCAGTCCTACGAGCAGTACTTC
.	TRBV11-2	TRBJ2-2	CASSLLPLPNTGELFF	TGTGCCAGCAGCTTACTACCGTTGCCGAACACCGGGGAGCTGTTTTTT
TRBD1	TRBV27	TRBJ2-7	CASSYIRTGGLYEQYF	TGTGCCAGCAGTTATATCCGTACAGGGGGCTTGTACGAGCAGTACTTC
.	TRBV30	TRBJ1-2	CAWSQGHGYSF	TGTGCCTGGAGCCAGGGGCACGGCTACTCCTTC
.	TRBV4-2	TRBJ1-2	CATRDGYFGYTF	TGTGCCACGCGGGACGGTTATTTTGGCTACACCTTC